This T cell receptor (beta chain) was sequenced in a study of cytomegalovirus exposure and HLA in healthy donors. Study details: The 120 or so validation repertoires used a platform that matched the one used for the approximately 670 first-cohort repertoires, as a later analysis reported.

CDR3 size: 16 residues. V lost 10 bases to trimming and J lost 5 bases; unmatched junction nucleotides: 17. Germline CDR1 and CDR2: MNHEY and SMNVEV (reference sequence). Produced via immunoSEQ multiplex PCR; TCRdb's table is partial and in-frame only. The sample lists over 100,000 clones; roughly 89% were seen once. The chain carries TRBV27 and TRBJ1-5; TRBD1 matches 7 bases. The material sequenced was PBMCs. The TCR was taken from a woman between 18 and 29 years old in good health and CMV-seronegative. The CDR3 coding sequence is TGTGCCACCCAAAATTTGGGACAGTCCTCTTATCAGCCCCAGCATTTT. This encodes CATQNLGQSSYQPQHF.